Sequencing of this T cell receptor beta chain was carried out in a study of T cells in tumors after PD-1 blockade. Only in-frame clones appear in the TCRdb table, and some are missing; sequencing was by immunoSEQ multiplex PCR. The sample yields about 4,000 clones, about 56% seen once. Germline CDR1 reads SNHLY; CDR2 reads FYNNEI. The CDR3 consists of 17 residues. V was pared by 2 bases and J by 2 bases, with 9 bases of the junction left unmatched. This rearrangement joins TRBV2 to TRBJ2-3; TRBD2 matches at 8 bases. Sequenced here: tumor tissue, sampled after anti-PD-1 treatment. This receptor was identified in a human donor with cutaneous squamous cell carcinoma. The CDR3 spells CASSERVRGDFTDTQYF. CDR3 nucleotide sequence: TGTGCCAGCAGTGAAAGGGTGCGGGGGGATTTCACAGATACGCAGTATTTT.